This T cell receptor (beta chain) was captured in a study of tumor-infiltrating lymphocytes in localized non-small cell lung cancer. Across the study: Some samples were collected after neoadjuvant chemotherapy; smokers, never-smokers and several histologies were included. From each patient, both tumor and uninvolved lung, non-adjacent to tumor, were sampled.

Whole-study results and caveats: TCR sequencing covered a subset of patients with enough tissue.

This CDR3 is 17 amino acids long. Germline assignment: CDR1 SGHTA and CDR2 FQGNSA. Trimming removed 0 bases at V and 5 bases at J, with 14 bases between. The assay was immunoSEQ multiplex PCR, and TCRdb's table has in-frame clones only and misses some. The table records just under 30,000 clones, approximately 83% of them present only once. The count of this clone is one. What it binds is not known. The sequence was obtained from a human donor with non-small cell lung cancer. What was sequenced was lung tumor tissue. The V and J genes are TRBV7-2 and TRBJ1-6, with D possibly TRBD1 on 5 matching bases. CDR3: CASSLAISIGDNSPLHF. The CDR3 DNA reads TGTGCCAGCAGCTTAGCTATCTCCATAGGGGATAATTCACCCCTCCACTTT.